Presented here are 20 T cell receptor beta chains from one specimen sequenced in a study of T cells in Graves' hyperthyroidism and ophthalmopathy. TCR beta CDR3 region amplification was performed from RNA transcripts. The HTBI set primed first-round TCR CDR3 RT-PCR. MiXCR, run by TCRdb on the multiplex PCR reads, gives a single entry per CDR3 protein. The sample holds around 600,000 distinct CDR3 sequences, 40% to 55% seen once. The source material was peripheral blood or thyroid tissue (not recorded which). These receptor sequences come from an adult man with Graves' disease, either hyperthyroidism or ophthalmopathy (not recorded which).

V gene TRBV14 combines with J gene TRBJ1-1; D gene unclear. V shed 4 bases and J shed 4 bases, with 13 bases lying between them. The germline gives CDR1 SGHDN, CDR2 FVKESK. CDR3 length: 14 amino acids. CDR3: CASSPHELGTEAFF. The CDR3 DNA sequence: TGTGCCAGCAGCCCCCACGAGCTGGGCACTGAAGCTTTCTTT. Using reference TRBV14 and TRBJ1-1 for the parts outside the CDR3, the full variable domain is EAGVTQFPSHSVIEKGQTVTLRCDPISGHDNLYWYRRVMGKEIKFLLHFVKESKQDESGMPNNRFLAERTGGTYSTLKVQPAELEDSGVYFCASSPHELGTEAFFGQGTRLTVV.

The rearrangement links TRBV12-3 or TRBV12-4 to TRBJ2-7; a possible D gene is TRBD2 (6 bases). V lost 6 bases and J 2 bases, leaving 17 bases between the germline ends. The length of the CDR3 is 15 residues. CDR3 residues: CASSQERGFPYEQYF. The CDR3 nucleotides read TGTGCCAGCAGCCAAGAACGGGGGTTTCCCTACGAGCAGTACTTC.

The chain combines TRBV5-5 with TRBJ1-2, with 8 bases that match TRBD1. The junction had 8 bases not matched to a gene; V was cut back by 4 bases and J by 3 bases. CDR3 length equals 15 residues. CDR1 is SGHKS and CDR2 is YYEKEE in the germline V gene (reference sequence). The CDR3: CASSQTGAHDYGYTF. The CDR3 nucleotides are TGTGCCAGCAGCCAGACAGGGGCCCACGACTATGGCTACACCTTC.

This clonotype has a count of ten or more. The V and J genes are TRBV9 and TRBJ1-2; D unresolved. The germline V gene has CDR1 SGDLS and CDR2 YYNGEE. This CDR3 region has 13 residues. The V gene lost 1 base and the J gene lost 5 bases, with 9 bases spanning the gap. The CDR3 region has the DNA TGTGCCAGCAGCGTATCCCCAGATTATGGCTACACCTTC. This translates into CASSVSPDYGYTF.

The chain is built from TRBV6-5 and TRBJ1-1; D is uncertain. Germline V gives CDR1 MNHEY, CDR2 SVGAGI. V gave up 0 bases and J gave up 4 bases, with 18 bases separating them. There are 17 residues in the CDR3. CDR3 in amino acids: CASSYSGLRGIPTEAFF. The DNA of the CDR3 is TGTGCCAGCAGTTACTCGGGTTTGCGGGGAATCCCCACTGAAGCTTTCTTT.

The chain employs TRBV12-3 or TRBV12-4 and TRBJ1-5; D is ambiguous. V dropped 6 bases and J dropped 9 bases, with 15 bases sitting between them. The CDR3 sequence is 13 residues long. Written as DNA, the CDR3 is TGTGCCAGCAGCATGGACCGAGCGGGGCCCCAGCATTTT. This codes for CASSMDRAGPQHF.

This clonotype was detected many times. The gene calls are TRBV29-1 and TRBJ2-5, with no clear D. Trimming removed 3 bases at V and 0 bases at J, with 2 bases between. Germline V gene data show CDR1 as SQVTM and CDR2 as ANQGSEA. This CDR3 is 11 amino acids long. CDR3 DNA sequence: TGCAGCGTTGACCACCAAGAGACCCAGTACTTC. Its protein product is CSVDHQETQYF.

The V call is TRBV7-8, the J call TRBJ2-2; TRBD1 might be the D (6 bases). V shed 5 bases and J shed 4 bases, with 14 bases lying between them. Germline-derived CDR1 and CDR2 are SGHVS and FQNEAQ. The CDR3 spans 15 residues. CDR3 sequence reads: CASSPPTGGTGELFF. CDR3 bases: TGTGCCAGCAGCCCTCCGACAGGCGGCACCGGGGAGCTGTTTTTT.

Comment on this clonotype: The germline gene is not matched at one end of the junction; a read error may be the cause. This chain connects TRBV9 to TRBJ1-2, with 10 positions matching TRBD1. The CDR3 totals 15 residues. Germline V gives CDR1 SGDLS, CDR2 YYNGEE. CDR3 region: CASSSIDRGHRGYTF. The CDR3 DNA reads TGCGCCAGCAGCTCAATCGACAGGGGGCATCGTGGCTACACCTTC.

At least ten counts were recorded for this clonotype. This chain joins TRBV20-1 and TRBJ2-7; no clear D. Germline V CDR1 and CDR2: DFQATT, SNEGSKA (reference sequence). The V and J ends lost 5 bases and 1 base respectively, with 12 bases between them. The CDR3 is made up of 13 amino acids. The CDR3 sequence is CSAYTVGSYEQYF. CDR3 nucleotide sequence: TGCAGTGCTTACACGGTAGGGTCCTACGAGCAGTACTTC.

This clonotype appeared a few times. The V call is TRBV7-8, the J call TRBJ1-4; D is unresolved. This CDR3 spans 15 amino acids. The germline gives CDR1 SGHVS, CDR2 FQNEAQ. V was shortened by 2 bases and J by 1 base, with 8 bases between the two germline ends. The CDR3 bases are TGTGCCAGCAGCTTAAAAGTTAAAACTAATGAAAAACTGTTTTTT. Translated: CASSLKVKTNEKLFF.

This clonotype was observed at least ten times. Written as DNA, the CDR3 is TGTGCCAGCAGCGTAACAGGGGAGGATTCACCCCTCCACTTT. It yields the protein CASSVTGEDSPLHF. This chain links TRBV9 with TRBJ1-6; 7 nucleotides line up with TRBD1. Germline V gives CDR1 SGDLS, CDR2 YYNGEE. The junction had 3 bases not matched to a gene; V was cut back by 1 base and J by 8 bases. The CDR3 has 14 residues.

The J gene is TRBJ1-6, the V gene TRBV9; D unresolved. The CDR3 is made up of 15 amino acids. V gave up 5 bases and J gave up 5 bases, with 14 bases separating them. The germline gives CDR1 SGDLS, CDR2 YYNGEE. The chain's CDR3 is CASSEVGYDNSPLHF. Written as DNA, the CDR3 is TGTGCCAGCAGTGAAGTGGGGTATGATAATTCACCCCTCCACTTT.

The rearrangement uses TRBV9 and TRBJ1-2; no reliable D call. The CDR3 covers 14 residues. The germline V and J ends were trimmed by 4 bases and 14 bases, with 24 bases remaining between them. CDR1 is SGDLS and CDR2 is YYNGEE in the germline V gene. The DNA of the CDR3 is TGTGCCAGCAGCTCGGGCCCCAACACTGAAGCTTTGACCTTC. This translates into CASSSGPNTEALTF.

This clonotype was picked up many times. The J gene is TRBJ1-5, the V gene TRBV12-3 or TRBV12-4; maybe TRBD1 (6 bases). The CDR3 has 15 amino acids. V dropped 3 bases and J dropped 0 bases, with 9 bases sitting between them. Here the CDR3 DNA reads TGTGCCAGCAGTTTCACAGGGACTAGCAATCAGCCCCAGCATTTT. It translates to CASSFTGTSNQPQHF.

The chain employs TRBV7-2 and TRBJ2-7; D may be TRBD1 (6 bases). V shed 11 bases and J shed 4 bases, with 15 bases lying between them. This CDR3 spans 12 amino acids. Germline lookup yields CDR1 SGHTA and CDR2 FQGNSA. CDR3 amino acids: CAWSQGLYEQYF. DNA of the CDR3: TGTGCCTGGTCCCAGGGGTTGTACGAGCAGTACTTC.

V is TRBV7-3 and J is TRBJ1-2; 8 bases align to TRBD1. With 5 bases clipped from V and 7 bases from J, the junction kept 12 bases outside the gene matches. This CDR3 contains 15 residues. Germline assignment: CDR1 SGHTA and CDR2 FQGTGA. In DNA form, the CDR3 reads TGTGCCAGCAGCCCCTCACCCCCAGGGGGCTCTGGCTACACCTTC. It encodes CASSPSPPGGSGYTF.

Comment on this clonotype: One base away lies a much larger clone, so this may be a sequencing read error. The V call is TRBV12-3 or TRBV12-4, the J call TRBJ1-2, with unresolved D. The CDR3 is made up of 14 amino acids. The CDR3 protein is CVSTLSSSYYGYTF. The CDR3 coding sequence is TGTGTCAGCACCCTAAGCAGCAGTTACTATGGCTACACCTTC.

This clonotype was observed once. A junction end diverges from the germline sequence, so it may reflect a read error. The chain links TRBV15 to TRBJ2-3; no reliable D call. The V gene's germline CDR1 is LNHNV and CDR2 YYDKDF (reference sequence). The CDR3 is made up of 14 amino acids. As DNA, the CDR3 is TGTGCCGCCAGCAGAGAAGGGAACACAGATACGCAGTATTTT. This encodes CAASREGNTDTQYF.

With respect to this clonotype: This may be a read error: a much more frequent sequence differs by one nucleotide. This sequence joins TRBV10-3 and TRBJ2-5; D unclear. V was shortened by 5 bases and J by 2 bases, with 9 bases between the two germline ends. The germline V gene encodes CDR1 ENHRY and CDR2 SYGVKD. The CDR3 contains 13 residues. As DNA, the CDR3 is TGTGCCATCAGTTGGACGGTACAAGAGACCCAGTACTTC. Translated, it gives CAISWTVQETQYF.